This T cell receptor (beta chain) was obtained from a study of T cell repertoires in cytomegalovirus infection. The wider study: Selection of CMV epitopes for the study included recently identified HLA-C-restricted and well-studied HLA-B-restricted ones. Signatures in public TCR beta sequences pointed to both CMV infection and matching HLA type. The study's findings and limits: There were carriers of CMV plus the relevant HLA, and cumulative public TCR beta family frequency identified them. Across the ex vivo response, the dominant clonotypes were HLA-C-restricted CMV-specific TCR beta clonotypes.

V lost 6 bases and J 2 bases, leaving 10 bases between the germline ends. Germline CDR1 and CDR2: MNHEY and SMNVEV (reference sequence). The CDR3 sequence is 13 residues long. This clonotype was detected many times. What it binds is unknown. Using its own MiXCR run on the reads, TCRdb lists one record per CDR3 protein. The sample includes 700,000 to 900,000 distinct CDR3 sequences, roughly 29% seen only once; the top ten take less than 15%. Source: cultured CD8+ T cells from PBMCs, taken from culture after CMV antigen stimulation. The clonotype was recovered from a human donor in good health (CMV status not recorded). Some clones in this sample may be carry-over from other donors' samples. The J gene is TRBJ1-1, the V gene TRBV27; no clear D gene. The CDR3 nucleotides read TGTGCCAGCAGCCTCGGCATAAACACTGAAGCTTTCTTT. It is translated as CASSLGINTEAFF.